The TCR beta chain described here comes from a study of blood T cell repertoires in COVID-19. Study-level background: The United States, Italy and Spain supplied acute and convalescent COVID-19 samples.

Patients in Seattle were enrolled during active infection, then followed longitudinally. This CDR3 comprises 13 residues. Trimming shortened V by 10 bases and J by 0 bases, and 13 bases separated the two germline ends. Germline CDR1 and CDR2: SNHLY and FYNNEI. As originally analysed: How many nucleated cells were present was estimated from reference gene primer amplification. Sequencing used immunoSEQ multiplex PCR; TCRdb keeps in-frame clones, though not all of them. V and J calls and clone size are copied from that table; D and trimming were computed from the DNA. The repertoire holds about 350,000 clones, with roughly 90% as singletons.

This TCR was sampled from a man aged 25 to 45 with COVID-19, enrolled during active disease. The specimen was peripheral blood. The chain couples TRBV2 to TRBJ2-7; TRBD2 is a possible D gene (6 bases). The CDR3 bases are TGTGCCACAGCCCGGGACTCCTCCTACGAGCAGTACTTC. Translated: CATARDSSYEQYF.